The source of this TCR beta chain is a study of blood T cell repertoires in COVID-19. As for the study in general: Some COVID-19 samples were acute and others convalescent; all came from the United States, Italy and Spain.

Profiled with immunoSEQ multiplex PCR; TCRdb holds only in-frame clones, not every one. The sample lists around 170,000 clones, around 80% occurring once. Followed longitudinally, the Seattle patients had been enrolled during active infection. This CDR3 spans 11 amino acids. Germline lookup yields CDR1 MNHEY and CDR2 SVGAGI. The germline V and J ends were trimmed by 5 bases and 12 bases, with 11 bases remaining between them. The sample was peripheral blood. The receptor comes from a woman over 75 with COVID-19, enrolled during active disease. The gene calls are TRBV6-5 and TRBJ2-1; D is uncertain. The CDR3 loop is CASSQWPLQFF. DNA of the CDR3: TGTGCCAGCAGTCAATGGCCTCTGCAGTTCTTC.